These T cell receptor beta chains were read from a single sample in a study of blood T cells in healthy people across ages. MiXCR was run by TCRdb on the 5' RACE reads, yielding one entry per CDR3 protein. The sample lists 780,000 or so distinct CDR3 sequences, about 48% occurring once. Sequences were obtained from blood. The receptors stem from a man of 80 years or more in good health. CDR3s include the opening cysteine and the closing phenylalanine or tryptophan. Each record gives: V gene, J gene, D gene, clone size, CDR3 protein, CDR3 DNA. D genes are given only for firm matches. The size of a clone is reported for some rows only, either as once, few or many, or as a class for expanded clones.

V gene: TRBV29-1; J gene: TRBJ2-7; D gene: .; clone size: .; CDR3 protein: CSARGWTSGVEQYF; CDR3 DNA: TGCAGCGCCCGCGGCTGGACCAGTGGCGTCGAGCAGTACTTC
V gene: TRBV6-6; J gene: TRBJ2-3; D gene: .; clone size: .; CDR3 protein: CASSYSGPRGGTDTQYF; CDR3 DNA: TGTGCCAGCAGTTACTCCGGGCCACGAGGGGGTACAGATACGCAGTATTTT
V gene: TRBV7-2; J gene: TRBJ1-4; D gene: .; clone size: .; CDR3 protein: CASSSSGGDNEKLFF; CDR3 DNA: TGTGCCAGCAGCTCCTCTGGGGGGGATAATGAAAAACTGTTTTTT
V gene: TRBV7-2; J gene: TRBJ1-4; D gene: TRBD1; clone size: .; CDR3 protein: CASSLRRQGGAEKLFF; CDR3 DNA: TGTGCCAGCAGCCTACGCCGACAGGGGGGAGCAGAAAAACTGTTTTTT
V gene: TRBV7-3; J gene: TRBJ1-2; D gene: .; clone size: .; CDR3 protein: CASRGEGQARGYTF; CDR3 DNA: TGTGCCAGCAGGGGCGAGGGGCAGGCACGGGGCTACACCTTC
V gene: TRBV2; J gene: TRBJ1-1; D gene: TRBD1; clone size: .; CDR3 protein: CASRAGTAREAFF; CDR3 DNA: TGTGCCAGCAGGGCCGGGACAGCCCGTGAAGCTTTCTTT
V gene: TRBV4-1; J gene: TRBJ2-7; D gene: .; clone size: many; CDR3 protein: CASSPSGTAHEQYF; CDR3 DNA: TGCGCCAGCAGCCCATCTGGGACGGCCCACGAGCAGTACTTC
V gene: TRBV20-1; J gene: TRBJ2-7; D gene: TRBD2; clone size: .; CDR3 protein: CSADNRLAGGGNEQYF; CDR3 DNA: TGCAGTGCCGACAACCGACTAGCGGGAGGGGGGAATGAGCAGTACTTC
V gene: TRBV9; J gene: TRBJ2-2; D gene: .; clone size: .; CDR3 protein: CASNVPEGHPNTGELFF; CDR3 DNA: TGTGCCAGCAACGTCCCCGAGGGACATCCGAACACCGGGGAGCTGTTTTTT
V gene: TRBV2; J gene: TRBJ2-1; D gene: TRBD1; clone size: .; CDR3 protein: CASRKDRPDYNEQFF; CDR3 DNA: TGTGCCAGCAGGAAGGACAGGCCGGACTACAATGAGCAGTTCTTC
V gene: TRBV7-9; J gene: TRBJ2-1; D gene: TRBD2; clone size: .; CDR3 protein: CASRGERDKVEQFF; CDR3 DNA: TGTGCCAGCCGTGGGGAGCGGGATAAGGTTGAGCAGTTCTTC
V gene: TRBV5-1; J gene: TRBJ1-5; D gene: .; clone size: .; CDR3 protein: CASSWAGASNQPQHF; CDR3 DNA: TGCGCCAGCTCATGGGCAGGAGCTAGCAATCAGCCCCAGCATTTT
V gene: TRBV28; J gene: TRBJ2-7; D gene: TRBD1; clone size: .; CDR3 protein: CASSSPRERGLYEQYF; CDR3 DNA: TGTGCCAGCAGTTCACCAAGGGAAAGGGGGCTCTACGAGCAGTACTTC
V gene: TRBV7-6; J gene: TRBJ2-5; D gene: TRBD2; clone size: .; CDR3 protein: CASSVLAGTGEQYF; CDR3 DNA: TGTGCCAGCAGCGTACTAGCGGGAACAGGGGAGCAGTACTTC
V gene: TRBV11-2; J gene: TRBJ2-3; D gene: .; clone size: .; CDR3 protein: CASSRAGAFAGERTDTQYF; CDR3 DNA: TGTGCCAGCAGCAGGGCGGGGGCGTTTGCGGGAGAAAGGACAGATACGCAGTATTTT
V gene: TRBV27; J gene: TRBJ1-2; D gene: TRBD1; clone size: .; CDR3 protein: CASSQLTGDYGYTF; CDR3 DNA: TGTGCCAGCAGTCAACTTACAGGGGACTATGGCTACACCTTC
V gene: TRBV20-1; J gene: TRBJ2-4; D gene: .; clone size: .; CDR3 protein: CSASIGEQYF; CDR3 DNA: TGCAGTGCTTCCATCGGGGAGCAGTACTTC
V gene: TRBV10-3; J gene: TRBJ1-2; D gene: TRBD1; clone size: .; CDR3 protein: CAISSGTGDRDGYTF; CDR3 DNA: TGTGCCATCAGTTCCGGGACAGGGGATCGAGATGGCTACACCTTC
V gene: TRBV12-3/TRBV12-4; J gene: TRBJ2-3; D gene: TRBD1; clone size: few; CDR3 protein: CASRGTGGLRYAYF; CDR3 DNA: TGTGCCAGCAGGGGGACAGGGGGACTGAGATACGCGTATTTT
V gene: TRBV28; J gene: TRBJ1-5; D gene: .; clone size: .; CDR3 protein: CASSNRENSNQPQHF; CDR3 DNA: TGTGCCAGCAGTAACAGGGAGAATAGCAATCAGCCCCAGCATTTT
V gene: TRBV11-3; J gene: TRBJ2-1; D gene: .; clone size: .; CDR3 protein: CASSHQDSAEQFF; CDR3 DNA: TGTGCCAGCAGCCACCAGGACTCTGCTGAGCAGTTCTTC
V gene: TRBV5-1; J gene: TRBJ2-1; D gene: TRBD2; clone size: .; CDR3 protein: CASSPPSGSSYNEQFF; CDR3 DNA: TGCGCCAGCAGCCCACCTAGCGGAAGCTCCTACAATGAGCAGTTCTTC
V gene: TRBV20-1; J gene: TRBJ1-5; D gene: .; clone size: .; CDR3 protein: CSARDLGNSNQPQHF; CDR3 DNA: TGCAGTGCTAGAGATCTGGGGAATAGCAATCAGCCCCAGCATTTT
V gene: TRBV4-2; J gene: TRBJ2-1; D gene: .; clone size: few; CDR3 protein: CASSQDLAEWGDEQFF; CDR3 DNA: TGTGCCAGCAGCCAAGATTTAGCGGAGTGGGGCGATGAGCAGTTCTTC
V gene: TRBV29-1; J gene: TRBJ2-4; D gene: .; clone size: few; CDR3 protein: CSVGARRPLNIQYF; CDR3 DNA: TGCAGCGTTGGCGCTAGGAGGCCGTTGAACATTCAGTACTTC
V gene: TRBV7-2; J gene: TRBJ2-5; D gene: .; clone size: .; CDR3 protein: CASSWKRDRRETQYF; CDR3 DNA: TGTGCCAGCAGCTGGAAACGGGATCGGAGGGAGACCCAGTACTTC
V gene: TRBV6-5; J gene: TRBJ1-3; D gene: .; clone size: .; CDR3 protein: CACNGGASSGNTIYF; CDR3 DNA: TGTGCCTGTAATGGGGGGGCGAGTTCTGGAAACACCATATATTTT
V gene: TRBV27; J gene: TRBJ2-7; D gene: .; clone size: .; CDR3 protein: CPSAMLGRHEQYF; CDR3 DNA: TGTCCCAGCGCCATGCTAGGAAGGCACGAGCAGTACTTC
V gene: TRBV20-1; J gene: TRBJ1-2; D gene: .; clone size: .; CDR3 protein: CSARDSADYGYTF; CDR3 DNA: TGCAGTGCTAGGGACAGCGCTGACTATGGCTACACCTTC
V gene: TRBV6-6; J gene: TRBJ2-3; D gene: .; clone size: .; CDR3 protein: CASSWGTGFSHRYAYF; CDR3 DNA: TGTGCCAGCAGTTGGGGCACAGGGTTTTCCCACAGATACGCGTATTTT
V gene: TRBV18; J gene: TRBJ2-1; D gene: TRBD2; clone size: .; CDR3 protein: CASSPPSGSDEQFF; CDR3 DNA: TGTGCCAGCTCACCCCCTAGCGGGAGCGATGAGCAGTTCTTC
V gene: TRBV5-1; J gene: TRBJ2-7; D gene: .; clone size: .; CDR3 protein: CASSLLDNEQYF; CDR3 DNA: TGCGCCAGCAGCCTCCTGGACAATGAGCAGTACTTC
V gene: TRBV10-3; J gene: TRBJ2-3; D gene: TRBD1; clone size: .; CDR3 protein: CAISGDRVWTDTQYF; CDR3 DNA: TGTGCCATCAGTGGGGACAGGGTATGGACAGATACGCAGTATTTT
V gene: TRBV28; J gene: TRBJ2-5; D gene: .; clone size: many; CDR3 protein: CASRGETQYF; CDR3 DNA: TGTGCCAGCAGAGGAGAGACCCAGTACTTC
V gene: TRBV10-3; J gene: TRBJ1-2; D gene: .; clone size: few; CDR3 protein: CAISPEEDYGYTF; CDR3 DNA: TGTGCCATCAGTCCAGAGGAGGACTATGGCTACACCTTC
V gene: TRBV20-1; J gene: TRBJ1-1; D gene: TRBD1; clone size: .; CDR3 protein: CSAQPGTGKGKAEAFF; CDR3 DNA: TGCAGTGCTCAGCCCGGGACAGGGAAAGGGAAAGCTGAAGCTTTCTTT
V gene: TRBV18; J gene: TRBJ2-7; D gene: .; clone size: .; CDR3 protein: CASSPLPVMEGAYEQYF; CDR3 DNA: TGTGCCAGCTCACCACTCCCCGTTATGGAGGGGGCTTACGAGCAGTACTTC
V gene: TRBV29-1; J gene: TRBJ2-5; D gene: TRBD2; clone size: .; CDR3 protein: CSVGASGWETQYF; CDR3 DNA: TGCAGCGTTGGGGCTAGCGGGTGGGAGACCCAGTACTTC
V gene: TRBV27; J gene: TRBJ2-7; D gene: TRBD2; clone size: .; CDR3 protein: CASSSPGLATYEQYF; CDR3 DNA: TGTGCCAGCAGTTCTCCGGGACTAGCGACCTACGAGCAGTACTTC
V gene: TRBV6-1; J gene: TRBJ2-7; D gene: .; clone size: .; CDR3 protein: CASSEAVPTYNEQYF; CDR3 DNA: TGTGCCAGCAGTGAAGCGGTTCCCACCTACAATGAGCAGTACTTC
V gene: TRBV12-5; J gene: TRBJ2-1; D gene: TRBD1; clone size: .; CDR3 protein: CASGSGQGADNEQFF; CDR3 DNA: TGTGCTAGTGGTTCTGGACAGGGGGCGGACAATGAGCAGTTCTTC
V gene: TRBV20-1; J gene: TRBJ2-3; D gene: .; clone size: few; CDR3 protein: CSARDPWAEKHRYAYF; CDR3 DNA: TGCAGTGCTAGAGACCCCTGGGCGGAAAAGCACAGATACGCGTATTTT
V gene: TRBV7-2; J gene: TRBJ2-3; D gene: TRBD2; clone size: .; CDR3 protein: CASSPQPPSGSGADTQYF; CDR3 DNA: TGTGCCAGCAGCCCACAACCTCCTAGCGGGAGCGGCGCAGATACGCAGTATTTT
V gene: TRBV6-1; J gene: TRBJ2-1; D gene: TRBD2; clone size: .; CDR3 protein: CASSPRTSGRAEFF; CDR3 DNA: TGTGCCAGCAGTCCCCGGACTAGCGGGAGGGCCGAGTTCTTC
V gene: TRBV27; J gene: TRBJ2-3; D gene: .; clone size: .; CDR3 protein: CASRTASSTDTQYF; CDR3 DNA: TGTGCCAGCAGGACGGCTTCTAGCACAGATACGCAGTATTTT
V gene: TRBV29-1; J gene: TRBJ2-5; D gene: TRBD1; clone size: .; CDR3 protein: CSVEGDRGRVETQYF; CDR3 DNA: TGCAGCGTTGAGGGGGACAGGGGACGTGTAGAGACCCAGTACTTC
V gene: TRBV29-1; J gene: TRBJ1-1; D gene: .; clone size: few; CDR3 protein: CSGRAGNTEAFF; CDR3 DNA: TGCAGCGGCCGAGCCGGGAACACTGAAGCTTTCTTT
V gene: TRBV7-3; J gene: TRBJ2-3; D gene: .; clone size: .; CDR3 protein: CASSFRTSTDTQYF; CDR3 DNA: TGTGCCAGCAGCTTTAGGACTAGCACAGATACGCAGTATTTT
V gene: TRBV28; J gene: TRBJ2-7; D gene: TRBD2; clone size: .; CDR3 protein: CAILSGRSNERYF; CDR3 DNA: TGTGCCATCCTTAGCGGGAGGTCTAACGAGCGGTACTTC
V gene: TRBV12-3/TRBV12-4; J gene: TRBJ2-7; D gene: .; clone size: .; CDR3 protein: CASSPTGAFEQYF; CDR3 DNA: TGTGCCAGCAGTCCGACAGGAGCCTTCGAGCAGTACTTC
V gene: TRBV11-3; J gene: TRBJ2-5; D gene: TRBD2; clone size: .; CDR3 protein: CASSRRGGGQETQYF; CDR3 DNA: TGTGCCAGCAGCCGGCGGGGGGGAGGCCAAGAGACCCAGTACTTC
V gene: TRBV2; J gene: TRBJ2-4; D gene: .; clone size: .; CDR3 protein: CASSAEGLNIQYF; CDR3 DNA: TGTGCCAGCAGCGCGGAGGGACTAAACATTCAGTACTTC
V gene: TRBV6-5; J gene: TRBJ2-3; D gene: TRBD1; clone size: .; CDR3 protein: CASSQGALGHRYAYF; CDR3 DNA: TGTGCCAGCAGTCAGGGGGCGCTTGGGCACAGATACGCGTATTTT